The 21 T cell receptor beta chains reported below all come from one sample, sequenced in a study of early T cells in non-severe SARS-CoV-2 infection. TCRdb processed the 5' RACE reads anew with MiXCR; each CDR3 protein has one entry. The sample holds 80,000 or so distinct CDR3 sequences; about 11% are singletons and the top ten take around 13%. The sample was whole blood, taken at baseline. The origin of the receptors is an adult who was a healthcare worker with PCR-confirmed SARS-CoV-2 infection or an uninfected control (not recorded which).

This clonotype was observed many times. This chain links TRBV11-2 with TRBJ2-3; no clear D gene. CDR3 length: 15 amino acids. Germline V gene sequence: CDR1 SGHAT, CDR2 FQNNGV. With 0 bases removed from V and 1 base from J, the gap between germline ends came to 8 bases. Here the CDR3 DNA reads TGTGCCAGCAGCTTAGAGCCACGGGGCACAGATACGCAGTATTTT. As protein: CASSLEPRGTDTQYF.

This clonotype showed up just a few times. The rearrangement links TRBV20-1 to TRBJ2-7; 7 bases line up with TRBD1. The CDR3 is made up of 13 amino acids. The J segment lost 2 bases and the V segment lost 5 bases, leaving 6 bases of the junction unmatched. The germline V gene encodes CDR1 DFQATT and CDR2 SNEGSKA (reference sequence). The CDR3 reads CSAWGQRTYEQYF. The CDR3 DNA reads as TGCAGTGCTTGGGGACAGAGAACCTACGAGCAGTACTTC.

The chain couples TRBV28 to TRBJ2-7, with 7 nucleotides matching TRBD1. V shed 7 bases, J shed 0 bases, and the junction held 9 bases outside the gene matches. This CDR3 region has 15 residues. Germline assignment: CDR1 MDHEN and CDR2 SYDVKM. The CDR3 spells CASTPGQISSYEQYF. The CDR3 coding sequence is TGTGCCAGCACCCCGGGACAGATAAGCTCCTACGAGCAGTACTTC.

The rearrangement joins TRBV3-1 to TRBJ2-3; maybe TRBD1 (6 bases). The CDR3 loop spans 15 amino acids. The V end was cut by 1 base, the J end by 3 bases, with 11 bases between. The germline V gene encodes CDR1 LGHDT and CDR2 YNNKEL (reference sequence). The CDR3 bases are TGTGCCAGCAGCCAAGGGACAGCAGGGACAGATACGCAGTATTTT. Translating gives CASSQGTAGTDTQYF.

This clonotype was found a few times. The genes are TRBV9 and TRBJ2-1; D might be TRBD2 (6 bases). Trimming removed 3 bases from V and 1 base from J, with 8 bases in between. In germline, CDR1 is SGDLS, CDR2 YYNGEE. The CDR3 covers 14 residues. Here the CDR3 reads CASSEAGSYNEQFF. The DNA of the CDR3 is TGTGCCAGCAGCGAGGCGGGGTCCTACAATGAGCAGTTCTTC.

The chain couples TRBV5-1 to TRBJ2-5; 9 bases map to TRBD2. There are 17 residues in the CDR3. From germline, CDR1 is SGHRS and CDR2 YFSETQ. V was clipped by 0 bases and J by 2 bases; unmatched bases: 8. The CDR3 loop reads CASSLALAGGLQETQYF. CDR3 bases: TGCGCCAGCAGCTTGGCCCTGGCGGGGGGGCTACAAGAGACCCAGTACTTC. Full variable domain (remainder filled in from reference TRBV5-1 and TRBJ2-5): KAGVTQTPRYLIKTRGQQVTLSCSPISGHRSVSWYQQTPGQGLQFLFEYFSETQRNKGNFPGRFSGRQFSNSRSEMNVSTLELGDSALYLCASSLALAGGLQETQYFGPGTRLLVL.

This clonotype was recorded a few times. The V and J genes are TRBV15 and TRBJ1-6; maybe TRBD1 (5 bases). CDR1 and CDR2 from the germline V gene are LNHNV and YYDKDF (reference sequence). The CDR3 has 14 residues. V lost 3 bases and J lost 7, with 10 bases in between. CDR3 nucleotide sequence: TGTGCCACCAGCAGGGGGACTGAAAATTCACCCCTCCACTTT. Protein product: CATSRGTENSPLHF.

V usage is TRBV9 and J usage is TRBJ2-3; 9 bases fit TRBD2. Germline V lookup: CDR1 SGDLS, CDR2 YYNGEE. V lost 0 bases, J lost 2 bases, and 4 bases stayed unmatched. The CDR3 sequence is 16 residues long. The CDR3 coding sequence is TGTGCCAGCAGCGTAGGACCTAGCGGGGCCACAGATACGCAGTATTTT. Residues: CASSVGPSGATDTQYF. Full variable domain (remainder filled in from reference TRBV9 and TRBJ2-3): DSGVTQTPKHLITATGQRVTLRCSPRSGDLSVYWYQQSLDQGLQFLIQYYNGEERAKGNILERFSAQQFPDLHSELNLSSLELGDSALYFCASSVGPSGATDTQYFGPGTRLTVL.

This clonotype has at least ten counts. The chain is built from TRBV7-2 and TRBJ2-1; TRBD1 agrees at 8 bases. This CDR3 has 15 residues. The V gene's germline CDR1 is SGHTA and CDR2 FQGNSA. Trimming at V came to 1 base and at J to 1 base, leaving 0 bases not matched to a gene. In nucleotides, the CDR3 is TGTGCCAGCAGCTTAGGACAGGGGTCCTACAATGAGCAGTTCTTC. Translating it yields CASSLGQGSYNEQFF.

In its sample, this clonotype was seen a few times. The chain uses TRBV7-2 and TRBJ1-6; D remains ambiguous. The germline gives CDR1 SGHTA, CDR2 FQGNSA. The CDR3 covers 18 residues. V lost 2 bases and J lost 0, with 14 bases in between. The CDR3 protein is CASSLLTAHSSYNSPLHF. CDR3 in DNA: TGTGCCAGCAGCTTATTAACAGCTCATAGCTCCTATAATTCACCCCTCCACTTT.

This clonotype has ten or more counts. The chain couples TRBV29-1 to TRBJ1-1, with D perhaps matching TRBD1 (5 bases). The V end was cut by 1 base, the J end by 2 bases, with 8 bases between. Germline CDR1 SQVTM, CDR2 ANQGSEA. The CDR3 sequence is 13 residues long. The CDR3 here is CSVEVWGNTEAFF. CDR3 DNA sequence: TGCAGCGTTGAAGTGTGGGGCAACACTGAAGCTTTCTTT. The whole variable domain, filled in from reference TRBV29-1 and TRBJ1-1, reads SAVISQKPSRDICQRGTSLTIQCQVDSQVTMMFWYRQQPGQSLTLIATANQGSEATYESGFVIDKFPISRPNLTFSTLTVSNMSPEDSSIYLCSVEVWGNTEAFFGQGTRLTVV.

The genes are TRBV7-6 and TRBJ2-3; 7 bases map to TRBD1. From germline, CDR1 is SGHVS and CDR2 FNYEAQ. The CDR3 contains 13 residues. The V and J ends lost 2 bases and 13 bases, in that order; junction bases with no gene match: 9. CDR3 protein: CASSLSSDRLKYF. The CDR3 coding sequence is TGTGCCAGCAGCTTATCCTCGGACAGGTTAAAGTATTTT.

This chain links TRBV9 with TRBJ2-3; tentatively, D is TRBD2 (5 bases). V shed 2 bases and J shed 4 bases, with 11 bases lying between them. The CDR3 is 14 residues long. Germline CDR1 SGDLS, CDR2 YYNGEE. CDR3 sequence: CASSVLAGSDTQYF. CDR3 bases: TGTGCCAGCAGCGTGCTCGCGGGCTCAGATACGCAGTATTTT.

This clonotype was detected many times. In DNA, the CDR3 is TGTGCCAGCAGCTTAGGGGGGCTTGACAATCAGCCCCAGCATTTT. Translation: CASSLGGLDNQPQHF. This rearrangement joins TRBV7-2 to TRBJ1-5, with a tentative D call TRBD1 (6 bases). Trimming pared 1 base from V and 3 bases from J, leaving 10 bases between. From germline, CDR1 is SGHTA and CDR2 FQGNSA. The CDR3 sequence is 15 residues long.

Many counts were recorded for this clonotype. This chain uses TRBV28 with TRBJ2-1; TRBD2 aligns across 8 bases. The junction had 15 bases not matched to a gene; V was cut back by 7 bases and J by 7 bases. The CDR3 runs 16 residues. Germline CDR1 reads MDHEN; CDR2 reads SYDVKM. Written as DNA, the CDR3 is TGTGCCAGCACTCCCGGGGGGGGGCTGTCAAGGAATGAGCAGTTCTTC. Residues: CASTPGGGLSRNEQFF.

The chain carries TRBV11-2 and TRBJ2-3; D is unresolved. The CDR3 spans 14 residues. V shed 5 bases and J shed 4 bases, with 13 bases lying between them. The V gene's germline CDR1 is SGHAT and CDR2 FQNNGV. This CDR3 is CASSLHHRADTQYF. The CDR3 DNA is TGTGCCAGCAGCCTCCACCATAGGGCAGATACGCAGTATTTT.

At least ten counts were recorded for this clonotype. This sequence joins TRBV5-1 and TRBJ2-4; D is possibly TRBD1 (6 bases). CDR3 length: 16 residues. Deletions cut 4 bases from V and 0 bases from J, with 14 bases between. Germline CDR1 is SGHRS and CDR2 is YFSETQ. As DNA, the CDR3 is TGCGCCAGCAGCGATACGGACAGAATAGCCAAAAACATTCAGTACTTC. Residues: CASSDTDRIAKNIQYF.

Only a few counts were recorded for this clonotype. This sequence joins TRBV12-3 or TRBV12-4 and TRBJ2-3; D is perhaps TRBD2 (6 bases). Deletions cut 6 bases from V and 0 bases from J, with 13 bases between. CDR3 length: 15 amino acids. CDR3 residues: CASRVAETSTDTQYF. Here the CDR3 DNA reads TGTGCCAGCAGAGTAGCGGAGACTAGCACAGATACGCAGTATTTT.

This rearrangement joins TRBV2 to TRBJ2-1; 15 positions agree with TRBD2. The germline V gene encodes CDR1 SNHLY and CDR2 FYNNEI. The V segment lost 4 bases and the J segment 5 bases; nucleotides outside the gene matches: 0. The CDR3 is 15 residues long. CDR3 region: CASSGTSGGDNEQFF. DNA of the CDR3: TGTGCCAGCAGTGGGACTAGCGGGGGGGACAATGAGCAGTTCTTC. Complete variable domain (other parts from reference TRBV2 and TRBJ2-1): EPEVTQTPSHQVTQMGQEVILRCVPISNHLYFYWYRQILGQKVEFLVSFYNNEISEKSEIFDDQFSVERPDGSNFTLKIRSTKLEDSAMYFCASSGTSGGDNEQFFGPGTRLTVL.

This clonotype was seen repeatedly, ten times or more. The V and J genes are TRBV7-3 and TRBJ2-1; 11 bases are a match to TRBD2. The CDR3 spans 15 residues. The ends lost 5 bases at V and 3 bases at J; junction bases unmatched: 3. In germline, CDR1 is SGHTA, CDR2 FQGTGA. The CDR3 loop reads CASSPGTSGYNEQFF. In DNA form, the CDR3 reads TGTGCCAGCAGCCCCGGGACTAGCGGCTACAATGAGCAGTTCTTC.

In this sample, this clonotype turned up many times. V usage is TRBV28 and J usage is TRBJ1-3, with 7 nucleotides matching TRBD1. V was clipped by 0 bases and J by 1 base; unmatched bases: 0. The germline gives CDR1 MDHEN, CDR2 SYDVKM. The CDR3 runs to 15 residues. The CDR3 DNA reads TGTGCCAGCAGTTTATGGGGACAGTCTGGAAACACCATATATTTT. It translates to CASSLWGQSGNTIYF.